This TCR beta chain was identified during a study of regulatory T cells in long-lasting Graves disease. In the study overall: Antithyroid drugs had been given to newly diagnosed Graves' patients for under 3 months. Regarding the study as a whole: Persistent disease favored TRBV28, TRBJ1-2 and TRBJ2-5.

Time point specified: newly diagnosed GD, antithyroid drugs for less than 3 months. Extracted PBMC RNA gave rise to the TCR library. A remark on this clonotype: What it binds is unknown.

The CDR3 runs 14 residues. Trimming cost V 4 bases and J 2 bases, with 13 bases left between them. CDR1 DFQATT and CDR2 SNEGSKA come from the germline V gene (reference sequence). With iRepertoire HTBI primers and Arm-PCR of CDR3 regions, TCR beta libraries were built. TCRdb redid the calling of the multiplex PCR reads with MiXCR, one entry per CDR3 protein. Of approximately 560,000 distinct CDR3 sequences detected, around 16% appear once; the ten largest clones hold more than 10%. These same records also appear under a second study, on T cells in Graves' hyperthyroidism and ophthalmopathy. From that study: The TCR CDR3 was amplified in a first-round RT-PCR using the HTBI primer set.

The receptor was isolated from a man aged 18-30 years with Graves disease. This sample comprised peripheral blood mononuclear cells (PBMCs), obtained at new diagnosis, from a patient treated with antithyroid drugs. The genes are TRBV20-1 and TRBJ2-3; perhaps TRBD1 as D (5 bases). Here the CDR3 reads CSANHRMNTDTQYF. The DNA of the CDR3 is TGCAGTGCTAACCACAGGATGAACACAGATACGCAGTATTTT.